The 17 T cell receptor beta chains below come from one sample, sequenced in a study of cytotoxic CD8 clonotypes in ibrutinib-treated CLL. Some clones are missing from TCRdb's copy, which holds only in-frame ones; the method was immunoSEQ multiplex PCR. The table lists 250,000 to 350,000 clones, around 76% of them singletons. The sequencing here drew on PBMCs, taken at disease progression, from a patient treated with ibrutinib. Receptor source: a human donor with chronic lymphocytic leukemia.

This chain links TRBV28 with TRBJ2-3, with 8 bases lining up with TRBD2. The CDR3 consists of 15 residues. J was trimmed by 1 base and V by 3 bases; bases with no gene match: 3. The germline V gene encodes CDR1 MDHEN and CDR2 SYDVKM. CDR3 region: CASSLRGAGTDTQYF. DNA for the CDR3: TGTGCCAGCAGTTTGCGGGGGGCTGGCACAGATACGCAGTATTTT.

This chain uses TRBV4-1 with TRBJ2-1, with 7 nucleotides matching TRBD2. Germline V gene lookup returns CDR1 MGHRA and CDR2 YSYEKL. The CDR3 covers 16 residues. The V segment lost 2 bases and the J segment 7 bases; nucleotides outside the gene matches: 11. This chain's CDR3 is CASSQFALAQNNEQFF. In nucleotides, the CDR3 is TGCGCCAGCAGCCAATTCGCACTAGCGCAGAATAATGAGCAGTTCTTC.

The chain uses TRBV28 and TRBJ2-7; 15 bases are a match to TRBD2. The germline gives CDR1 MDHEN, CDR2 SYDVKM. The junction had 7 bases not matched to a gene; V was cut back by 3 bases and J by 7 bases. The CDR3 is 16 amino acids. The CDR3 sequence: CASSFPGLAGGWEQYF. The CDR3 coding sequence is TGTGCCAGCAGTTTCCCTGGACTAGCGGGAGGGTGGGAGCAGTACTTC.

The chain joins TRBV29-1 to TRBJ1-2, with D perhaps matching TRBD1 (5 bases). Germline lookup yields CDR1 SQVTM and CDR2 ANQGSEA. Between the trimmed V and J ends, which lost 3 bases and 5 bases, there was a span of 7 bases. The CDR3 totals 11 residues. The CDR3 loop is CSVESGYGYTF. In DNA form, the CDR3 reads TGCAGCGTTGAGTCAGGGTATGGCTACACCTTC.

V and J are TRBV7-3 and TRBJ1-1, with 8 positions matching TRBD1. Germline trimming cut 5 bases from V and 1 base from J; bases unmatched to any gene: 6. Germline V CDR1 and CDR2: SGHTA, FQGTGA. This CDR3 spans 15 amino acids. CDR3 nucleotides: TGTGCCAGCAGCCTCGGGACAGGCGGGAACACTGAAGCTTTCTTT. Translation gives CASSLGTGGNTEAFF. Looking up the rest from reference TRBV7-3 and TRBJ1-1 gives the full variable domain: GAGVSQTPSNKVTEKGKYVELRCDPISGHTALYWYRQSLGQGPEFLIYFQGTGAADDSGLPNDRFFAVRPEGSVSTLKIQRTERGDSAVYLCASSLGTGGNTEAFFGQGTRLTVV.

J is TRBJ2-1 and V is TRBV7-2, with D perhaps TRBD2 (6 bases). V shed 1 base and J shed 0 bases, with 13 bases lying between them. CDR3 length: 17 residues. CDR1 is SGHTA and CDR2 is FQGNSA in the germline V gene. The CDR3 reads CASSLGLALSSYNEQFF. The CDR3 DNA is TGTGCCAGCAGCTTAGGGCTAGCGCTGAGCTCCTACAATGAGCAGTTCTTC.

V is TRBV4-1 and J is TRBJ2-7; D might be TRBD2 (6 bases). This CDR3 is 16 amino acids long. The ends were cut back, 0 bases at V and 4 bases at J, with 16 bases in the middle. Germline V gene lookup returns CDR1 MGHRA and CDR2 YSYEKL. The CDR3 DNA sequence: TGCGCCAGCAGCCAAGATCCGGGCGGGGTTGAGTACGAGCAGTACTTC. Amino acid sequence: CASSQDPGGVEYEQYF.

This clone was found a few times. This chain joins TRBV9 and TRBJ2-7; TRBD2 agrees at 7 bases. Losses at the gene ends were 4 bases for V and 5 bases for J; bases not matched to a gene: 9. CDR3 length: 14 residues. Germline loops: CDR1 SGDLS, CDR2 YYNGEE. DNA for the CDR3: TGTGCCAGCAGCCCCCGGGGGGTCACGAACGAGCAGTACTTC. Translated: CASSPRGVTNEQYF.

This clone appeared once. CDR3 nucleotides: TGTGCCAGTAGTATGTTGGCGGGGGTCAACTACGAGCAGTACTTC. Translation gives CASSMLAGVNYEQYF. The genes are TRBV19 and TRBJ2-7; the match to TRBD2 covers 7 bases. The trim removed 3 bases at V and 3 bases at J, leaving 8 bases unmatched. Germline-derived CDR1 and CDR2 are LNHDA and SQIVND (reference sequence). The CDR3 is 15 amino acids.

The chain recombines TRBV25-1 with TRBJ1-2, with TRBD1 as a possible D gene (5 bases). Germline assignment: CDR1 MGHDK and CDR2 SYGVNS. This CDR3 has 13 residues. DNA of the CDR3: TGTGCAACACAACCAGGGTGGATGGGTGGCTACACCTTC. This encodes CATQPGWMGGYTF.

This clone was recorded once. J is TRBJ1-1 and V is TRBV4-1; 7 nucleotides line up with TRBD1. V lost 5 bases to trimming and J lost 2 bases; unmatched junction nucleotides: 5. Germline loops: CDR1 MGHRA, CDR2 YSYEKL. There are 14 residues in the CDR3. This CDR3 reads CASSGTVDNTEAFF. In DNA form, the CDR3 reads TGCGCCAGCAGCGGGACAGTCGATAACACTGAAGCTTTCTTT.

This clone was observed a few times. This chain connects TRBV28 to TRBJ1-4; D not resolved. V lost 3 bases and J 7 bases, leaving 9 bases between the germline ends. Germline loops: CDR1 MDHEN, CDR2 SYDVKM. This CDR3 has 13 amino acids. This CDR3 is CASSFRQAEKLFF. For the CDR3, the DNA is TGTGCCAGCAGTTTTAGGCAAGCTGAAAAACTGTTTTTT.

The rearrangement uses TRBV14 and TRBJ2-5, with TRBD1 matching 8 bases. CDR3 length: 14 residues. Germline CDR1 SGHDN, CDR2 FVKESK. V was clipped by 4 bases and J by 5 bases; unmatched bases: 6. The CDR3 nucleotides read TGTGCCAGCAGCCCGACAGGACAGGGTGAGACCCAGTACTTC. The encoded protein is CASSPTGQGETQYF.

The J gene is TRBJ2-3, the V gene TRBV5-1; 8 positions match TRBD1. V lost 3 bases, J lost 6 bases, and 6 bases stayed unmatched. The CDR3 runs to 14 residues. Looked up from germline, CDR1 is SGHRS and CDR2 is YFSETQ. Here the CDR3 reads CASSSTTGADTQYF. The CDR3 bases are TGCGCCAGCAGCTCCACGACAGGGGCTGATACGCAGTATTTT.

In DNA, the CDR3 is TGTGCAAGTCGCTTAGGACCTAGCGTCAGCTCCTACGAGCAGTACTTC. This encodes CASRLGPSVSSYEQYF. J is TRBJ2-7 and V is TRBV12-2; the table's D call, TRBD2, has no DNA check behind it. TRBV12-2 is given as a pseudogene. The CDR3 loop spans 16 amino acids.

The genes are TRBV15 and TRBJ2-5; weak D call: TRBD2 (5 bases). This CDR3 spans 14 amino acids. V lost 0 bases and J lost 5, with 10 bases in between. CDR1 and CDR2 (germline): LNHNV, YYDKDF (reference sequence). The CDR3 nucleotides read TGTGCCACCAGCAGAGATCTCGCGGGCGAGACCCAGTACTTC. Protein: CATSRDLAGETQYF.

CDR3 coding DNA: TGCAGTGCTACCGGGATTCCGACACAGTACTTC. It codes for CSATGIPTQYF. This chain uses TRBV20-1 with TRBJ2-7; D is possibly TRBD2 (5 bases). Germline assignment: CDR1 DFQATT and CDR2 SNEGSKA (reference sequence). The CDR3 runs 11 residues. V was shortened by 4 bases and J by 10 bases, with 14 bases between the two germline ends.